The rows below give T cell receptor beta chains drawn from one sample of a study of beta chain features in type 1 diabetes. Repertoires were generated with immunoSEQ multiplex PCR, while TCRdb's copy carries only in-frame clones and drops some. The profile shows hundreds of thousands of clones, around 10% of them singletons. The specimen sequenced was naive CD4+ T cells from blood. The receptors were gathered from a woman aged 18-29 years in good health. Each CDR3 is given with its conserved first and last residue. D genes are given only for firm matches. Rows may omit the clone size; those that give it use once, few, many or a size class.

V gene,D gene,clone size,J gene,CDR3 DNA,CDR3 protein
TRBV5-4,NA,NA,TRBJ1-4,TGTGCCAGCAGCTTGGACGGAGGACGAGAAAAACTGTTTTTT,CASSLDGGREKLFF
TRBV18,TRBD1,NA,TRBJ1-1,TGTGCCAGCTCAATTAAGAGGGGGCAGGACACTGAAGCTTTCTTT,CASSIKRGQDTEAFF
TRBV7-3,NA,few,TRBJ2-3,TGTGCCAGCAGCTTACGGGCAGGGGCAGATACGCAGTATTTT,CASSLRAGADTQYF
TRBV28,NA,NA,TRBJ2-3,TGTGCCAGCAGTTTCACGGGGGGCACAGATACGCAGTATTTT,CASSFTGGTDTQYF
TRBV6-5,TRBD1,NA,TRBJ2-7,TGTGCCAGCAGTCCCACCGGGGACAGTACGGGTGAGCAGTACTTC,CASSPTGDSTGEQYF
TRBV6-1,TRBD1,NA,TRBJ1-1,TGTGCCAGCAGTGAACAGGGGGCGGTCAACACTGAAGCTTTCTTT,CASSEQGAVNTEAFF
TRBV9,NA,NA,TRBJ1-3,TGTGCCAGCAGCGTAGGTCCGGGGAACACCATATATTTT,CASSVGPGNTIYF
TRBV30,NA,few,TRBJ1-2,TGTGCCTGGAGTTGGGCCCCGGGAAGTGGCTACACCTTC,CAWSWAPGSGYTF
TRBV7-2,NA,NA,TRBJ2-1,TGTGCCAGCAGTTTGGACAGCAATGAGCAGTTCTTC,CASSLDSNEQFF
TRBV11-3,TRBD2,NA,TRBJ2-1,TGTGCCAGCAGCCCCGGGGGGGGTGAGCAGTTCTTC,CASSPGGGEQFF
TRBV6-1,TRBD2,NA,TRBJ2-3,TGTGCCAGCAGTGCAGGACTAGCGCCAGATACGCAGTATTTT,CASSAGLAPDTQYF
TRBV27,TRBD2,few,TRBJ2-1,TGTGCCAGCATCTCCACGGGGACTAGCGGGGATACCTACAATGAGCAGTTCTTC,CASISTGTSGDTYNEQFF
TRBV30,NA,once,TRBJ1-1,TGTGCCCGGAGGAGAGGTCCCACTGAAGCTTTCTTT,CARRRGPTEAFF
TRBV19,TRBD1,few,TRBJ1-2,TGTGCCAGTAGCGGGACAGGGAGACGGGGCTACACCTTC,CASSGTGRRGYTF
TRBV5-1,NA,few,TRBJ2-7,TGCGCCAGCAGCCCCGGACAGCCCTACGAGCAGTACTTC,CASSPGQPYEQYF
TRBV6-5,NA,few,TRBJ2-1,TGTGCCAGCAGTTACGGGGCCCCGGGCAATGAGCAGTTCTTC,CASSYGAPGNEQFF
TRBV6-1,TRBD2,NA,TRBJ2-1,TGTGCCAGCAGTGAAGAGCGGCGGGAGCCCTACAATGAGCAGTTCTTC,CASSEERREPYNEQFF
TRBV5-4,NA,NA,TRBJ1-6,TGTGCCAGCAGCTTGGGGGGGCAGGACTCACCCCTCCACTTT,CASSLGGQDSPLHF
TRBV28,NA,NA,TRBJ1-4,TGTGCCAGCAGTTTATTTTCAGGGTACCTTAATGAAAAACTGTTTTTT,CASSLFSGYLNEKLFF
TRBV5-4,TRBD1,NA,TRBJ2-5,TGTGCCAGCAGCTCGGGACAGGGGTTAGAGACCCAGTACTTC,CASSSGQGLETQYF
TRBV18,NA,few,TRBJ1-1,TGTGCCAGCTCACCACCCGGGGGGGCAGGAGGGACTGAAGCTTTCTTT,CASSPPGGAGGTEAFF
TRBV10-2,TRBD1,NA,TRBJ1-6,TGCGCCAAAACGGACAGGAGCAATTCACCCCTCCACTTT,CAKTDRSNSPLHF
TRBV19,NA,few,TRBJ2-5,TGTGCCAGCAGTATAGTATGGGGGCGAGAGACCCAGTACTTC,CASSIVWGRETQYF
TRBV19,TRBD1,few,TRBJ1-5,TGTGCCAGTAGTATTTGGACAGGGGACATTAACAATCAGCCCCAGCATTTT,CASSIWTGDINNQPQHF
TRBV2,NA,NA,TRBJ1-1,TGTGCCAGCAAGGGGTCGGGGGGGCGCACTGAAGCTTTCTTT,CASKGSGGRTEAFF
TRBV5-4,TRBD1,NA,TRBJ1-5,TGTGCCATGGGCAGGGGGCCTAGCAATCAGCCCCAGCATTTT,CAMGRGPSNQPQHF
TRBV7-8,TRBD2,NA,TRBJ2-2,TGTGCCAGCAGCCAAAATAGGCCCGGGGAGCGGGGGACCAACACCGGGGAGCTGTTTTTT,CASSQNRPGERGTNTGELFF
TRBV5-6,NA,few,TRBJ2-5,TGTGCCAGCAGCCTCACAGGGATTCAAGAGACCCAGTACTTC,CASSLTGIQETQYF
TRBV5-1,NA,NA,TRBJ2-7,TGCGCCAGCAGATGGCGGGCCTTCTCGTCCTACGAGCAGTACTTC,CASRWRAFSSYEQYF
TRBV14,NA,NA,TRBJ2-2,TGTGCCAGCAGCCAAGATGCGGCCTGGTTTGCCACCGGGGAGCTGTTTTTT,CASSQDAAWFATGELFF
TRBV2,NA,NA,TRBJ1-1,TGTGCCAGCAGTGAGCAGGTAGACACTGAAGCTTTCTTT,CASSEQVDTEAFF
TRBV11-2,NA,NA,TRBJ1-5,TGTGCCAGCAGCTTAGATCTTCAGCCCCAGCATTTT,CASSLDLQPQHF
TRBV5-4,NA,few,TRBJ2-5,TGTGCCAGCAGTCAAGCCCGGGACAACCACGTAACCCAGTACTTC,CASSQARDNHVTQYF
TRBV19,NA,few,TRBJ1-5,TGTGCCAGTACCACCCGGGAGGGGGTCAATCAGCCCCAGCATTTT,CASTTREGVNQPQHF
TRBV7-8,NA,NA,TRBJ2-1,TGTGCCAGCAGCTTAGAGGCTAGCGCTCCCTGGGGGTTCTTC,CASSLEASAPWGFF
TRBV9,NA,NA,TRBJ2-1,TGTGCCAGCAGCGTAGATGGGCCTCAGCTGGGGCACAATGAGCAGTTCTTC,CASSVDGPQLGHNEQFF